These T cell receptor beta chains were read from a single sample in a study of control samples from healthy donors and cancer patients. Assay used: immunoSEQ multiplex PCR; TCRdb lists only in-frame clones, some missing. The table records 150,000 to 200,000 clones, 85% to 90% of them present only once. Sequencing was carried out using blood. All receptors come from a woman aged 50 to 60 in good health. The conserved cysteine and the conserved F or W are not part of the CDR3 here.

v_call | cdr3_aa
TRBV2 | ASSQRGQGVETQY
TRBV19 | ASSMGQGIEKLF
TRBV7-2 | ASSWGRAGGRTNTQY
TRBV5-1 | ASSMQGGEKLF
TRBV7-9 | ASSLGARNSGANVLT
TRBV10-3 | AISEGPSPTGANVLT
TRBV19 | ASSLGHTEAF
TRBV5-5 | ASSPLGGDSNTEAF
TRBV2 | ARQGQETQY
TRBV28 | ASSLSPNRRANYGYT
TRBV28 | ASSLSTGAGANVLT
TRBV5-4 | ASSSGTDPNNSPLH
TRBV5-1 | ASSLWQVPDTQY
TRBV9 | ASSVTRDTEAF
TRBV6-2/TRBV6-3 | ASSLQVLSYEQY
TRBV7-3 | ASSLVRGGGAF
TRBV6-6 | ASSYHSYEQY
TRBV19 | ASSTGLSFYGYT
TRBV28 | ASSDRGGFSNQPQH